The TCR beta chain described here comes from a study of cytomegalovirus exposure and HLA in healthy donors. From germline, CDR1 is SGHDT and CDR2 YYEEEE. The V gene lost 0 bases and the J gene lost 3 bases, with 13 bases spanning the gap. The CDR3 totals 15 residues. Researchers ran the PCR with 60 Vbeta and 13 Jbeta primers. Measured with immunoSEQ multiplex PCR; TCRdb has only the in-frame clones, and not every one. The table records about 140,000 clones, about 82% of them present only once. Sequencing was performed on PBMCs. This receptor was taken from a man aged 25-45 years in good health and CMV-seronegative. This sequence joins TRBV5-6 and TRBJ2-7; possibly TRBD2 for D (6 bases). CDR3 nucleotides: TGTGCCAGCAGCTTGGACCCTACGGGAGTCTACGAGCAGTACTTC. Translation gives CASSLDPTGVYEQYF.